The entry that follows covers one T cell receptor beta chain sequence. The antigen remains undetermined. V lost 2 bases and J 3 bases, leaving 8 bases between the germline ends. The CDR3 has 13 residues. Germline V gene lookup returns CDR1 SGHTA and CDR2 FQGNSA. The record originates from a study of T cells in localized non-small cell lung cancer. Study-level findings and limits: Turning up in adjacent lung were a median approximately 58 of the top 100 tumor clones.

Some clones are missing from TCRdb's copy, which holds only in-frame ones; the method was immunoSEQ multiplex PCR. In the table there are around 25,000 clones, more than 90% of which are singletons. This chain connects TRBV7-2 to TRBJ2-7; D not resolved. Specimen: peripheral blood, collected before any cancer treatment. The origin of this receptor is a man between 35 and 75 years old with stage III squamous cell lung carcinoma. CDR3 in amino acids: CASSLNGYYEQYF. DNA for the CDR3: TGTGCCAGCAGCTTAAATGGTTACTACGAGCAGTACTTC.